Below, one T cell receptor beta chain is given with its context. The clone's antigen remains unknown. The sample holds no much larger clone one base away, and base qualities are not on file. Sequences SGHTS (CDR1) and YDEGEE (CDR2) are obtained from the germline V gene. At the junction V is shortened by 1 base and J by 4 bases, with 8 bases in between. The CDR3 runs 13 residues from the cysteine to the phenylalanine. Kept here is only the CDR3 DNA, which spans 39 bases and is read in frame from base 1. This entry comes from a study of T cell changes during pregnancy in multiple sclerosis (dated by TCRdb to the late 2010s). As for the study more broadly: Changes in the T cell repertoire over the course of pregnancy were examined in this study in women with multiple sclerosis.

The library was generated by the immunoSEQ multiplex PCR assay. Entries here come from immuneACCESS through TCRdb and include only in-frame sequences with V and J called. Some clones fail to appear in such tables; in the studies checked, an unresolved V gene covers under half of the shortfall, and the cause of the remainder is unknown. For this sample the table gives some 93,000 clones, of which around 92% were detected only once. Approximately 1.7% of the sample goes to the ten largest clones. The rearrangement combines TRBV5-8 with TRBJ2-5, and possibly TRBD2, on 5 matching bases. The clonotype originates from a female donor in good health, enrolled as a control in a pregnancy study. Sequencing used peripheral blood, obtained after pregnancy. The DNA reads as follows: TGTGCCAGCAGCTTGAGGACTGGAGAGACCCAGTACTTC. Its translation reads: CASSLRTGETQYF.